This T cell receptor beta chain was recorded in a study of blood T cell repertoires in COVID-19. On the study more broadly: Collection of acute and convalescent COVID-19 samples took place in the United States, Italy and Spain. Nucleic acid was either cDNA or gDNA, and it came from T cells, B-cell-depleted T cells, or PBMCs.

The CDR3 totals 16 residues. Germline V CDR1 and CDR2: LNHDA, SQIVND (reference sequence). J lost 7 bases, V lost 8 bases, and 13 bases had no gene match. Per the original methods: Cell counts per sample came from amplifying reference gene primers. The repertoire was sequenced with immunoSEQ multiplex PCR; TCRdb's copy has only in-frame clones and lacks some. The V and J calls and clone size are taken from that table; D and trimming were inferred from the DNA. The sample has over 250,000 clones, 88% seen once. The sequenced sample consisted of peripheral blood. The gene calls are TRBV19 and TRBJ2-3; 12 nucleotides agree with TRBD1. The TCR comes from a man aged 55 to 70 who had recovered from COVID-19. Here the CDR3 DNA reads TGTGCCAGTCGAGCTCCGGGACAGGGGGCTGTGTATACGCAGTATTTT. This gives the protein CASRAPGQGAVYTQYF. Filled out from reference TRBV19 and TRBJ2-3, the complete variable domain reads DGGITQSPKYLFRKEGQNVTLSCEQNLNHDAMYWYRQDPGQGLRLIYYSQIVNDFQKGDIAEGYSVSREKKESFPLTVTSAQKNPTAFYLCASRAPGQGAVYTQYFGPGTRLTVL.